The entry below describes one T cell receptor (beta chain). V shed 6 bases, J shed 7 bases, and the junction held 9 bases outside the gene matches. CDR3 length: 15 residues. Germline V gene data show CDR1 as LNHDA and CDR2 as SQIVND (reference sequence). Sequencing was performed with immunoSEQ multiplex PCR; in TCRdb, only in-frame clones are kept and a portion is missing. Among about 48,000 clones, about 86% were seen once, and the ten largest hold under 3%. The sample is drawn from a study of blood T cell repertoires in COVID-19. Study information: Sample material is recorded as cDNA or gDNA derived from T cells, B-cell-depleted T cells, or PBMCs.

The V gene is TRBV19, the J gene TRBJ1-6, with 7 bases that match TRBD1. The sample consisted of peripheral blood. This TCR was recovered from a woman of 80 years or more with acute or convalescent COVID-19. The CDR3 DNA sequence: TGTGCCAGTAGCCGGGGGACAGATTTCAATTCACCCCTCCACTTT. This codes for CASSRGTDFNSPLHF. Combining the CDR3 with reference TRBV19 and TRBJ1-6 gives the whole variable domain DGGITQSPKYLFRKEGQNVTLSCEQNLNHDAMYWYRQDPGQGLRLIYYSQIVNDFQKGDIAEGYSVSREKKESFPLTVTSAQKNPTAFYLCASSRGTDFNSPLHFGNGTRLTVT.